Detailed here is one TCR beta chain. The source of the sample is a study of blood T cell repertoires in COVID-19. Background on the study: The United States, Italy and Spain were the sources of the acute and convalescent COVID-19 samples. PBMCs, B-cell-depleted T cells, or T cells were the source of the cDNA or gDNA that made up the material.

Between the trimmed V and J ends, which lost 1 base and 8 bases, there was a span of 17 bases. The CDR3 is 15 residues long. Germline assignment: CDR1 LGHDT and CDR2 YNNKEL (reference sequence). Per the authors' pipeline: Estimates of nucleated cell counts were drawn from the amplification of reference gene primers. Sequencing used immunoSEQ multiplex PCR; TCRdb keeps in-frame clones, though not all of them. The D gene and trimming were derived from the DNA, and the V and J assignments and clone size from that table. The data hold approximately 240,000 clones, with around 86% observed a single time. What was sequenced was peripheral blood. This TCR was recovered from a woman aged 25-40 years who had recovered from COVID-19. V gene TRBV3-1 (or the pseudogene TRBV3-2) combines with J gene TRBJ1-2; no reliable D call. CDR3 residues: CASSQGGGKSPGYTF. In DNA, the CDR3 is TGTGCCAGCAGCCAAGGAGGCGGCAAGTCCCCCGGCTACACCTTC.